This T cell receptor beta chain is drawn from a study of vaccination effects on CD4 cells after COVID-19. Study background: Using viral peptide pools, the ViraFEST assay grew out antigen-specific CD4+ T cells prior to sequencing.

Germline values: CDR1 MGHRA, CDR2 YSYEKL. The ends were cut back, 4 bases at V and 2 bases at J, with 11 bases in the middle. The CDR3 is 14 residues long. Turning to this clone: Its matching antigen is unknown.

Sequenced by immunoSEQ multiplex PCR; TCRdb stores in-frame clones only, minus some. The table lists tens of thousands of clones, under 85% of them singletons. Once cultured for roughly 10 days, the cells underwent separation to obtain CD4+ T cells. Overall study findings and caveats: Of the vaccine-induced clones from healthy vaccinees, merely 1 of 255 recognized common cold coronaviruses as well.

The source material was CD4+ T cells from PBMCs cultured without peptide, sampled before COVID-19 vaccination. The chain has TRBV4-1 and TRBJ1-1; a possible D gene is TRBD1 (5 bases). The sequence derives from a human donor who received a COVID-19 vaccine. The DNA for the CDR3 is TGCGCCAGCAGCCTGGGCAGGGCTAACACTGAAGCTTTCTTT. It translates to CASSLGRANTEAFF.